These T cell receptor beta chains were read from a single sample in a study of cytomegalovirus exposure and HLA in healthy donors. Sequencing used immunoSEQ multiplex PCR; TCRdb keeps in-frame clones, though not all of them. The sample lists 200,000 to 250,000 clones, around 80% occurring once. The sequencing input was PBMCs. These receptors all come from a boy younger than 18 in good health and CMV-seronegative. CDR3s include the opening cysteine and the closing phenylalanine or tryptophan. The order of the fields is D gene, clone size, CDR3 length, V gene, J gene, CDR3 DNA, CDR3 protein. A D gene is named only where the DNA matches it firmly. Size is omitted from some rows. Given values are once, few, many or a class for expanded clones.

D: TRBD2; size: NA; length: 16; V: TRBV7-2; J: TRBJ2-7; DNA: TGTGCCAGCAGCCGGACTAGCGGGAGGACCCCCTACGAGCAGTACTTC; CDR3: CASSRTSGRTPYEQYF
D: TRBD1; size: NA; length: 17; V: TRBV19; J: TRBJ1-1; DNA: TGTGCCAGTAGTATAGGGTCAGGAGGGGGCTTGGGTACTGAAGCTTTCTTT; CDR3: CASSIGSGGGLGTEAFF
D: TRBD2; size: NA; length: 15; V: TRBV11-3; J: TRBJ2-7; DNA: TGTGCCAGCAGCTTGGCTAGCGGGGAAACCTACGAGCAGTACTTC; CDR3: CASSLASGETYEQYF
D: TRBD1; size: NA; length: 14; V: TRBV6-5; J: TRBJ1-1; DNA: TGTGCCAGCAGTTGGAACAGGGGGCGGACTGAAGCTTTCTTT; CDR3: CASSWNRGRTEAFF
D: NA; size: NA; length: 15; V: TRBV9; J: TRBJ1-2; DNA: TGTGCCAGCAGCGTAGTGCAGGGCCCACTCTATGGCTACACCTTC; CDR3: CASSVVQGPLYGYTF
D: NA; size: few; length: 16; V: TRBV2; J: TRBJ2-7; DNA: TGTGCCAGCAGTGGAACAGGGATCGTTTACTCCTACGAGCAGTACTTC; CDR3: CASSGTGIVYSYEQYF
D: NA; size: NA; length: 15; V: TRBV2; J: TRBJ2-7; DNA: TGTGCCAGCAGGGCCCCGTCGGCAGGGTCCTACGAGCAGTACTTC; CDR3: CASRAPSAGSYEQYF
D: NA; size: few; length: 13; V: TRBV19; J: TRBJ2-3; DNA: TGTGCCAGTAGTATCCCTGGACTAACTACGCAGTATTTT; CDR3: CASSIPGLTTQYF
D: NA; size: NA; length: 12; V: TRBV5-6; J: TRBJ1-1; DNA: TGTGCCAGCAGCTCCGACAGGCGCGGAGCTTTCTTT; CDR3: CASSSDRRGAFF
D: NA; size: few; length: 19; V: TRBV7-5; J: TRBJ1-5; DNA: TGTGTCAGAAGTTCTTATCCGTCCCCCAGGGGATGGGCCAATCAGCCCCAGCATTTT; CDR3: CVRSSYPSPRGWANQPQHF
D: TRBD1; size: NA; length: 19; V: TRBV4-1; J: TRBJ1-4; DNA: TGCGCCAGCAGCCAAGACTCCGGGACAGGGGGGGACCGTTCCGAAAAACTGTTTTTT; CDR3: CASSQDSGTGGDRSEKLFF
D: NA; size: NA; length: 17; V: TRBV6-7; J: TRBJ1-5; DNA: TGTGCCAGCACCCTACGGAGGCAGGTTGGGCCCAATCAGCCCCAGCATTTT; CDR3: CASTLRRQVGPNQPQHF
D: TRBD2; size: NA; length: 15; V: TRBV19; J: TRBJ2-2; DNA: TGTGCCAGTAGTATGGGTAGCGGGAGGGCCGGGGAGCTGTTTTTT; CDR3: CASSMGSGRAGELFF
D: NA; size: NA; length: 11; V: TRBV2; J: TRBJ1-1; DNA: TGTGCCAGCAGTGGGGCAGGGGAAGCTTTCTTT; CDR3: CASSGAGEAFF
D: TRBD1; size: NA; length: 15; V: TRBV5-1; J: TRBJ2-3; DNA: TGCGCCAGCAGCTTGACAGGGGTTTTATTGGATACGCAGTATTTT; CDR3: CASSLTGVLLDTQYF
D: NA; size: NA; length: 14; V: TRBV7-8; J: TRBJ2-5; DNA: TGTGCCAGCAGCTTACCCCAGACTAAAGAGACCCAGTACTTC; CDR3: CASSLPQTKETQYF
D: NA; size: NA; length: 13; V: TRBV6-1; J: TRBJ2-7; DNA: TGTGCCAGCGTGGGGACATCAACCTACGAGCAGTACTTC; CDR3: CASVGTSTYEQYF
D: NA; size: NA; length: 13; V: TRBV18; J: TRBJ2-2; DNA: TGTGCCAGCTCCATGACACCCACCGGGGAGCTGTTTTTT; CDR3: CASSMTPTGELFF
D: NA; size: NA; length: 14; V: TRBV5-1; J: TRBJ1-6; DNA: TGCGCCAGCAGCTTCGGCAGGGAAGATTCACCCCTCCACTTT; CDR3: CASSFGREDSPLHF
D: TRBD1; size: NA; length: 17; V: TRBV15; J: TRBJ2-7; DNA: TGTGCCACCAGCAGTGGAAACGCAGGGGGAATCCCTTACGAGCAGTACTTC; CDR3: CATSSGNAGGIPYEQYF
D: NA; size: once; length: 12; V: TRBV30; J: TRBJ1-6; DNA: TGTGCCTGGAGTGTTTTCGGTTCACCCCTCCACTTT; CDR3: CAWSVFGSPLHF
D: NA; size: once; length: 13; V: TRBV18; J: TRBJ2-3; DNA: TGTGCCAGCTCACCAGCGGATTGGGATACGCAGTATTTT; CDR3: CASSPADWDTQYF
D: TRBD1; size: NA; length: 18; V: TRBV25-1; J: TRBJ1-1; DNA: TGTGCCAGCAGTGCCTCCAGGGGGCGGAACCCCATGAACACTGAAGCTTTCTTT; CDR3: CASSASRGRNPMNTEAFF
D: NA; size: NA; length: 13; V: TRBV6-5; J: TRBJ2-5; DNA: TGTGCCAGCACCCCGCGAGTAGAGGAGACCCAGTACTTC; CDR3: CASTPRVEETQYF
D: TRBD1; size: NA; length: 13; V: TRBV6-1; J: TRBJ1-2; DNA: TGTGCCAGCAGCGGACGGGACAGATCGGGCTACACCTTC; CDR3: CASSGRDRSGYTF
D: TRBD2; size: once; length: 13; V: TRBV10-3; J: TRBJ2-1; DNA: TGTGCCATCGGGCGGGAGAACGACAATGAGCAGTTCTTC; CDR3: CAIGRENDNEQFF
D: TRBD2; size: NA; length: 14; V: TRBV5-4; J: TRBJ2-7; DNA: TGTGCCAGCAGTTCGAATAGCGGGAGCTACGAGCAGTACTTC; CDR3: CASSSNSGSYEQYF
D: NA; size: NA; length: 14; V: TRBV6-1; J: TRBJ1-4; DNA: TGTGCCAGCAGTGAGGGGCAGGAGAATGAAAAACTGTTTTTT; CDR3: CASSEGQENEKLFF
D: TRBD2; size: NA; length: 16; V: TRBV19; J: TRBJ2-3; DNA: TGTGCCAGTAGTGGACTAGCGGGAGTCGGCACAGATACGCAGTATTTT; CDR3: CASSGLAGVGTDTQYF
D: TRBD2; size: NA; length: 16; V: TRBV7-8; J: TRBJ2-1; DNA: TGTGCCAGCAGCTTCACTTGGCGGGGGGGCAGCAATGAGCAGTTCTTC; CDR3: CASSFTWRGGSNEQFF
D: NA; size: NA; length: 15; V: TRBV5-6; J: TRBJ2-1; DNA: TGTGCCAGCAGCTACGGGGTGAGGGGGGGTGATGAGCAGTTCTTC; CDR3: CASSYGVRGGDEQFF